This passage covers 18 T cell receptor beta chains from one sample sequenced in a study of blood T cell repertoires in COVID-19. Here immunoSEQ multiplex PCR was the method, and the copy in TCRdb shows in-frame clones only, minus some. The data show tens of thousands of clones, approximately 84% seen once. Material for sequencing was peripheral blood. Receptors originate from a human donor with active or convalescent COVID-19. The donor label of this sample is uncertain.

This chain connects TRBV4-2 to TRBJ2-5; 11 nucleotides align to TRBD2. V lost 0 bases, J lost 4 bases, and 1 base stayed unmatched. CDR3 size: 15 residues. Germline V lookup: CDR1 LGHNA, CDR2 YNFKEQ. CDR3 bases: TGTGCCAGCAGCCAAGATGGACTAGCGGGAGAGACCCAGTACTTC. Amino acids: CASSQDGLAGETQYF.

This chain uses TRBV5-1 with TRBJ2-7; D not resolved. V was cut by 4 bases and J by 4 bases, with 12 bases left in between. Germline V gene lookup returns CDR1 SGHRS and CDR2 YFSETQ. The CDR3 contains 13 residues. The CDR3 DNA reads TGCGCCAGCAGCGTCGGCGGCAGTTACGAGCAGTACTTC. Translation: CASSVGGSYEQYF.

This chain links TRBV6-5 with TRBJ2-4; tentative D call: TRBD1 (6 bases). Trimming removed 7 bases from V and 9 bases from J, with 10 bases in between. Germline V gene sequence: CDR1 MNHEY, CDR2 SVGAGI. This CDR3 is built from 11 residues. The CDR3 nucleotides read TGTGCCAGCAACAGGGAGCGCATTCAGTACTTC. Its protein is CASNRERIQYF.

The chain combines TRBV29-1 with TRBJ1-2; the D gene is possibly TRBD1 (6 bases). V was cut by 5 bases and J by 3 bases, with 13 bases left in between. The CDR3 covers 13 residues. Germline CDR1 is SQVTM and CDR2 is ANQGSEA. CDR3 protein: CSVTGNAHYGYTF. The CDR3 DNA reads TGCAGCGTTACAGGGAATGCCCACTATGGCTACACCTTC.

This rearrangement joins TRBV6-1 to TRBJ2-5; D call uncertain. Germline loops: CDR1 MNHNS, CDR2 SASEGT. V shed 2 bases and J shed 1 base, with 8 bases lying between them. The CDR3 spans 14 residues. The DNA for the CDR3 is TGTGCCAGCAGTGAATCTACAGTCCAAGAGACCCAGTACTTC. Its protein is CASSESTVQETQYF.

V gene TRBV3-1 (or the pseudogene TRBV3-2) combines with J gene TRBJ1-6, with D perhaps TRBD1 (5 bases). The CDR3 contains 17 residues. In germline, CDR1 is LGHDT, CDR2 YNNKEL (reference sequence). V lost 0 bases and J lost 9, with 18 bases in between. The CDR3 nucleotides read TGTGCCAGCAGCCAAGATGGGGATCCGGGGGGTAGTTCACCCCTCCACTTT. Translated, it gives CASSQDGDPGGSSPLHF.

The chain uses TRBV24-1 and TRBJ1-4; D uncertain. The CDR3 is made up of 15 amino acids. Trimming shortened V by 2 bases and J by 6 bases, and 12 bases separated the two germline ends. Germline values: CDR1 KGHDR, CDR2 SFDVKD. CDR3 sequence reads: CATSDSGIPYEKLFF. As DNA, the CDR3 is TGTGCCACCAGTGATTCCGGGATTCCATATGAAAAACTGTTTTTT.

This chain links TRBV4-3 with TRBJ1-6; TRBD1 matches at 8 bases. CDR1 and CDR2 from the germline V gene are LGHNA and YSLEER. This CDR3 has 17 amino acids. V dropped 1 base and J dropped 9; count of bases not matched to a gene: 11. The CDR3 sequence: CASSQAPPDRGTSPLHF. The CDR3 nucleotides are TGCGCCAGCAGCCAAGCTCCCCCAGACAGGGGTACTTCACCCCTCCACTTT.

V gene TRBV27 combines with J gene TRBJ2-3, with D uncertain. CDR1 and CDR2 (germline): MNHEY, SMNVEV (reference sequence). V was shortened by 3 bases and J by 2 bases, with 15 bases between the two germline ends. The CDR3 consists of 16 residues. CDR3 nucleotides: TGTGCCAGCAGTTTTGATAGCAGACCTAACACAGATACGCAGTATTTT. As protein: CASSFDSRPNTDTQYF.

The CDR3 spells CASSESRAPPYEQYF. CDR3 coding DNA: TGTGCCAGCAGTGAATCCAGGGCCCCACCCTACGAGCAGTACTTC. The chain couples TRBV6-1 to TRBJ2-7, with D possibly being TRBD1 (5 bases). CDR3 size: 15 residues. In germline, CDR1 is MNHNS, CDR2 SASEGT. V shed 2 bases and J shed 2 bases, with 13 bases lying between them.

This chain links TRBV20-1 with TRBJ2-1; a possible D gene is TRBD2 (5 bases). CDR3 length equals 11 residues. Trimming stripped 6 bases from V and 9 bases from J, with 12 bases between. Germline CDR1 is DFQATT and CDR2 is SNEGSKA (reference sequence). The CDR3 protein is CSAILGTEQFF. The CDR3 DNA sequence: TGCAGTGCAATACTAGGAACTGAGCAGTTCTTC.

The chain combines TRBV10-2 with TRBJ2-7, with D maybe TRBD2 (5 bases). CDR1 WSHSY and CDR2 SAAADI come from the germline V gene. With 0 bases removed from V and 8 bases from J, the gap between germline ends came to 20 bases. The length of the CDR3 is 16 residues. Here the CDR3 DNA reads TGCGCCAGCAGTGAGTCCGCTTTGGGCGGACCGGGGAAGCAGTACTTC. It is translated as CASSESALGGPGKQYF.

V is TRBV11-2 and J is TRBJ1-2; a possible D gene is TRBD1 (6 bases). Germline V gives CDR1 SGHAT, CDR2 FQNNGV. The CDR3 has 16 residues. Trimming removed 4 bases at V and 3 bases at J, with 18 bases between. CDR3 in amino acids: CASSSSGMGTYYGYTF. The DNA of the CDR3 is TGTGCCAGCAGCTCGTCTGGAATGGGGACATACTATGGCTACACCTTC.

The V and J genes are TRBV19 and TRBJ2-1, with 11 bases lining up with TRBD1. The V gene end was trimmed by 6 bases and the J gene end by 6 bases; junction bases not matched to a gene: 1. This CDR3 region has 13 residues. From germline, CDR1 is LNHDA and CDR2 SQIVND (reference sequence). The CDR3 loop is CASRGQGANEQFF. As DNA, the CDR3 is TGTGCCAGTAGAGGACAGGGGGCCAATGAGCAGTTCTTC.

This chain joins TRBV11-3 and TRBJ1-1, with D tentatively TRBD1 (5 bases). V dropped 2 bases and J dropped 0 bases, with 7 bases sitting between them. From germline, CDR1 is SGHNT and CDR2 YENEEA. The CDR3 is made up of 14 amino acids. The CDR3 bases are TGTGCCAGCAGCTTATACAGGATGAACACTGAAGCTTTCTTT. This encodes CASSLYRMNTEAFF.

The rearrangement uses TRBV2 and TRBJ1-1, with 7 bases fitting TRBD1. V gave up 2 bases and J gave up 11 bases; unmatched junction bases: 5. This CDR3 contains 12 residues. In germline, CDR1 is SNHLY, CDR2 FYNNEI. The CDR3 loop is CASSENRGSAFF. In DNA form, the CDR3 reads TGTGCCAGCAGTGAAAACAGGGGATCGGCTTTCTTT.

The CDR3 protein is CASSMGTGQEKLFF. In DNA, the CDR3 is TGTGCCAGTAGTATGGGGACAGGCCAAGAAAAACTGTTTTTT. V and J are TRBV19 and TRBJ1-4; 8 bases are a match to TRBD1. V shed 3 bases, J shed 8 bases, and the junction held 5 bases outside the gene matches. This CDR3 is 14 amino acids long. Germline assignment: CDR1 LNHDA and CDR2 SQIVND (reference sequence).

This clone was seen only once. V gene TRBV28 combines with J gene TRBJ1-2; D is unresolved. Per germline, CDR1 MDHEN and CDR2 SYDVKM. This CDR3 has 12 amino acids. Trimming removed 6 bases at V and 4 bases at J, with 9 bases between. Here the CDR3 reads CASSDKFYGYTF. The DNA for the CDR3 is TGTGCCAGCAGCGACAAGTTCTATGGCTACACCTTC.